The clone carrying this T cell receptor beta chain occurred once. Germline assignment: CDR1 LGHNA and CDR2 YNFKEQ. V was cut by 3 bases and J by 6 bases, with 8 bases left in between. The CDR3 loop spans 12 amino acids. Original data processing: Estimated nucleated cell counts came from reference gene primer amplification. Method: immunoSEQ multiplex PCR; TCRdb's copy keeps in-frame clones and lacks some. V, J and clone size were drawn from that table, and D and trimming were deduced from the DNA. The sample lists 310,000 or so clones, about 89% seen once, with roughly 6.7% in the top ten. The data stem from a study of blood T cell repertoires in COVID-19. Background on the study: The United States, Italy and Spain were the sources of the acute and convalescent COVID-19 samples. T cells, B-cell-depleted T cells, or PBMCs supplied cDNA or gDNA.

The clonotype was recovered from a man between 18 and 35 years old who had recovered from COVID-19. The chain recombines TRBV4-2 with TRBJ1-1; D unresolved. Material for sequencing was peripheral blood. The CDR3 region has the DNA TGTGCCAGCAGCCACCTCGCGTCTGAAGCTTTCTTT. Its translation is CASSHLASEAFF.